One T cell receptor (beta chain) is described in this entry. What it binds is not known. cDNA synthesis used the whole RNA isolate, giving expressed TCRB sequences. Using immunoSEQ multiplex PCR, the repertoire was profiled, and TCRdb retains in-frame clones only, with some absent. The sample lists roughly 170,000 clones, around an eighth occurring once. The data were obtained in a study of beta chain features in type 1 diabetes. Study conclusions and caveats: A closer apparent resemblance between naive, central memory and Treg TCRB repertoires was seen in patients than in healthy donors.

Germline CDR1 reads LGHNA; CDR2 reads YSLEER. V dropped 0 bases and J dropped 0 bases, with 9 bases sitting between them. The CDR3 runs to 16 residues. The gene calls are TRBV4-3 and TRBJ2-1, with a tentative D call TRBD1 (5 bases). Material for sequencing was central memory CD4+ T cells from blood. This sequence originates from a woman between 18 and 30 years old in good health. The CDR3 nucleotides read TGCGCCAGCAGCCAAGATAGGGGCAGCTCCTACAATGAGCAGTTCTTC. Its protein is CASSQDRGSSYNEQFF.